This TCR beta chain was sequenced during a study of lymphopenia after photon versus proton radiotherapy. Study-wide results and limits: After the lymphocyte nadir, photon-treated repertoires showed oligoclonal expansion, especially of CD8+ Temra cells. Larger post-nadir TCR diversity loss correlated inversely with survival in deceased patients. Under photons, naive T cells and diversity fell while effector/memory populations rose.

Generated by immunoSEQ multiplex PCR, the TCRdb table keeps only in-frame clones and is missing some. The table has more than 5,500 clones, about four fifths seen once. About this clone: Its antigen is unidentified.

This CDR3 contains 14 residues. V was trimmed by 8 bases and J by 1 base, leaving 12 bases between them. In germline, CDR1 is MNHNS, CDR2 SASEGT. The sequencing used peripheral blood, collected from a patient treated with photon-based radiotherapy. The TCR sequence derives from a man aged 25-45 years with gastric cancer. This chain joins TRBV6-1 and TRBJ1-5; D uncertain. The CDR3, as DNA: TGTGCCAGCCACTTAGGGCAGAGCAATCAGCCCCAGCATTTT. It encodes CASHLGQSNQPQHF.